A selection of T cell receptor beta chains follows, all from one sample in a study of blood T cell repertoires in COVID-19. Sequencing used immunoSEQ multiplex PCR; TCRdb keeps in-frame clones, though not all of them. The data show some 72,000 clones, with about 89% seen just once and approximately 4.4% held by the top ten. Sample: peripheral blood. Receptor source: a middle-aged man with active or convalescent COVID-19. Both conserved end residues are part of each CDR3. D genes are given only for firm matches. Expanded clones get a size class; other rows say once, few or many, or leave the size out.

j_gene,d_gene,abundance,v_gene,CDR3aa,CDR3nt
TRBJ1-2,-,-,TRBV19,CASIRARGEHGYTF,TGTGCCAGTATTAGGGCCAGGGGTGAGCATGGCTACACCTTC
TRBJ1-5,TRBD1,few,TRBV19,CASSSTGDESNQPQHF,TGTGCCAGTAGTAGCACAGGGGATGAGAGCAATCAGCCCCAGCATTTT
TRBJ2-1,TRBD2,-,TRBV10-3,CAISTLAGFNEQFF,TGTGCCATCAGTACGCTAGCGGGGTTCAATGAGCAGTTCTTC
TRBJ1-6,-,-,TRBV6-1,CASSEDGGAYNSPLHF,TGTGCCAGCAGTGAAGATGGGGGCGCATATAATTCACCCCTCCACTTT
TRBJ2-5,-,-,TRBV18,CASSPGETQYF,TGTGCCAGCTCGCCGGGAGAGACCCAGTACTTC
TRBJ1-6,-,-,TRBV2,CASSGQPNSPLHF,TGTGCCAGCAGCGGACAGCCCAATTCACCCCTCCACTTT
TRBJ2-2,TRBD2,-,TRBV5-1,CASSPTSGGRDTGELFF,TGCGCCAGCAGCCCGACTAGCGGGGGGCGGGACACCGGGGAGCTGTTTTTT
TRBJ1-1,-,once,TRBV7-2,CASSLESAGAFF,TGTGCCAGCAGCTTAGAATCGGCGGGAGCTTTCTTT
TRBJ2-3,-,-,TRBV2,CASSEGGQGTDTQYF,TGTGCCAGCAGTGAAGGGGGGCAGGGCACAGATACGCAGTATTTT
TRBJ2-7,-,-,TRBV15,CATSREGALSSYEQYF,TGTGCCACCAGCAGAGAAGGGGCTCTCAGCTCCTACGAGCAGTACTTC
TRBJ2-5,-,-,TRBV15,CATSRDLGGVETQYF,TGTGCCACCAGCAGAGATCTTGGAGGGGTAGAGACCCAGTACTTC
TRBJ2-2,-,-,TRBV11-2,CASSFGQGGYGELFF,TGTGCCAGCAGCTTTGGACAGGGAGGGTACGGGGAGCTGTTTTTT
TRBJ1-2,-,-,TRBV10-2,CASSEDRSVPGGTF,TGCGCCAGCAGTGAGGATAGATCCGTTCCCGGCGGCACCTTC
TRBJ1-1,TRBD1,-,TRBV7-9,CASSPGQSGTEAFF,TGTGCCAGCAGCCCGGGACAGTCGGGGACTGAAGCTTTCTTT
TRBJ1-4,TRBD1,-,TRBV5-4,CASSPGQGKEKLFF,TGTGCCAGCAGCCCGGGACAGGGTAAAGAAAAACTGTTTTTT
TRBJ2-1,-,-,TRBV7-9,CASSLEALGEQFF,TGTGCCAGCAGCCTAGAAGCGCTGGGTGAGCAGTTCTTC
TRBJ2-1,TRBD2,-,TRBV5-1,CASSPTPSGLFNEQFF,TGCGCCAGCAGCCCCACCCCTAGCGGGTTGTTTAATGAGCAGTTCTTC
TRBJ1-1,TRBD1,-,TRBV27,CASNRGMNTEAFF,TGTGCCAGCAACAGGGGCATGAACACTGAAGCTTTCTTT
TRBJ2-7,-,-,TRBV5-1,CASSSDNSYEQYF,TGCGCCAGCAGTTCGGACAACTCCTACGAGCAGTACTTC
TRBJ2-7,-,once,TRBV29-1,CSVGVRGTLSEQYF,TGCAGCGTTGGGGTCCGGGGGACCTTGAGCGAGCAGTACTTC
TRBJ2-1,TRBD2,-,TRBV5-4,CASSFGGTKGEHEQFF,TGTGCCAGCAGCTTCGGCGGGACTAAGGGTGAGCATGAGCAGTTCTTC
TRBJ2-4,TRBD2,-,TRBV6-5,CASSSRGGKNIQYF,TGTGCCAGCAGTTCCCGGGGGGGTAAAAACATTCAGTACTTC
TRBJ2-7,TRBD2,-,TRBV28,CASSLIAGGGAYEQYF,TGTGCCAGCAGTTTGATAGCGGGGGGCGGGGCCTACGAGCAGTACTTC
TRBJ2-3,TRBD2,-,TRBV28,CASSKSGTSGGARDTQYF,TGTGCCAGCAGTAAATCCGGGACTAGCGGGGGGGCCAGGGATACGCAGTATTTT
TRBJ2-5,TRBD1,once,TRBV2,CASSDIEGAGQYF,TGTGCCAGCAGTGATATTGAGGGGGCAGGCCAGTACTTC
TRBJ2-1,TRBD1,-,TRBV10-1,CASSPGTGIYNEQFF,TGCGCCAGCAGTCCCGGGACAGGGATCTACAATGAGCAGTTCTTC
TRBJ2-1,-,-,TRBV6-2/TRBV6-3,CASSYGNTNEQFF,TGTGCCAGCAGTTACGGTAACACCAATGAGCAGTTCTTC
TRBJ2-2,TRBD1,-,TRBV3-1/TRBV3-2,CASSAQGTGELFF,TGTGCCAGCAGCGCACAGGGGACCGGGGAGCTGTTTTTT
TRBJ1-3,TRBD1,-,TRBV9,CASSVGGDRGGGNTIYF,TGTGCCAGCAGCGTAGGGGGGGACAGGGGCGGTGGAAACACCATATATTTT
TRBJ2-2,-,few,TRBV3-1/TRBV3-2,CASSRPGAGELGELFF,TGTGCCAGCAGCCGCCCGGGGGCGGGGGAGCTCGGGGAGCTGTTTTTT
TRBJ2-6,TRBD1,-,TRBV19,CASNRGSSGANVLTF,TGTGCCAGCAACAGGGGAAGCTCTGGGGCCAACGTCCTGACTTTC
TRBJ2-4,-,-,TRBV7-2,CASSLDGGLAKNIQYF,TGTGCCAGCAGCTTAGACGGAGGACTAGCCAAAAACATTCAGTACTTC
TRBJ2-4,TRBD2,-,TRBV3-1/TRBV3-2,CASSQDLGGENIQYF,TGTGCCAGCAGCCAAGATTTGGGAGGGGAAAACATTCAGTACTTC
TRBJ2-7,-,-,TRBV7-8,CASSATVNYEQYF,TGTGCCAGCAGCGCGACAGTGAACTACGAGCAGTACTTC
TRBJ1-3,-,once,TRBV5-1,CASSLTGSGNTIYF,TGCGCCAGCAGCTTGACAGGGTCTGGAAACACCATATATTTT
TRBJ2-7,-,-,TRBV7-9,CASSLGDTTYEQYF,TGTGCCAGCAGCTTAGGGGACACCACCTACGAGCAGTACTTC
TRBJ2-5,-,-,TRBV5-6,CASSTTSPQETQYF,TGTGCCAGCAGCACCACTAGCCCCCAAGAGACCCAGTACTTC
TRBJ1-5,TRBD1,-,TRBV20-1,CSASPGTGWSNQPQHF,TGCAGTGCTAGTCCCGGGACAGGGTGGAGCAATCAGCCCCAGCATTTT
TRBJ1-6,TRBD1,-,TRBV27,CASSPSRGGGYNSPLHF,TGTGCCAGCAGTCCCTCCAGAGGGGGCGGTTATAATTCACCCCTCCACTTT
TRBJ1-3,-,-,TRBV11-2,CASSQIQGSGNTIYF,TGTGCCAGCAGCCAGATCCAGGGGTCTGGAAACACCATATATTTT
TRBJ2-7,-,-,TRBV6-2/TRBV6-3,CASSPDRVKTYEQYF,TGTGCCAGCAGTCCCGACCGGGTAAAAACCTACGAGCAGTACTTC
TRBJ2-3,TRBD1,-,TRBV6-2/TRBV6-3,CASSSDRVSTDTQYF,TGTGCCAGCAGTTCCGACAGGGTCAGCACAGATACGCAGTATTTT